This TCR beta chain was identified during a study of early T cells in non-severe SARS-CoV-2 infection. Regarding the study as a whole: The matching step, a VDJdb search, favored anti-spike CD8 responses and missed private and CD4 specificities.

Each CDR3 protein is one row after TCRdb ran MiXCR on the 5' RACE reads. The sample has tens of thousands of distinct CDR3 sequences, 9.5% to 15% seen once; the top ten hold around 1.1%. There are many counts of this clonotype. What it recognizes is unknown. Germline lookup yields CDR1 KGHSH and CDR2 LQKENI. CDR3 length: 16 residues. Trimming cost V 3 bases and J 0 bases, with 12 bases left between them. The clonotype originates from an adult who was a healthcare worker with PCR-confirmed SARS-CoV-2 infection or an uninfected control (not recorded which). Material: whole blood. The chain uses TRBV18 and TRBJ2-1; D possibly corresponds to TRBD2 (6 bases). The CDR3 spells CASSPLATSSYNEQFF. CDR3 DNA: TGTGCCAGCTCACCCCTGGCGACTAGCTCCTACAATGAGCAGTTCTTC. The full variable domain, its missing parts supplied by reference TRBV18 and TRBJ2-1, is NAGVMQNPRHLVRRRGQEARLRCSPMKGHSHVYWYRQLPEEGLKFMVYLQKENIIDESGMPKERFSAEFPKEGPSILRIQQVVRGDSAAYFCASSPLATSSYNEQFFGPGTRLTVL.